Listed below are T cell receptor beta chains from one sample, sequenced in a study of post-analysis software for immune sequencing data. Each CDR3 protein is one row after TCRdb ran MiXCR on the PCR reads. Of approximately 660,000 distinct CDR3 sequences listed, 59% are singletons. Sequenced material: blood. The receptors were sampled from a girl aged 2-10 years with multiple sclerosis. Both conserved end residues are part of each CDR3. A D gene is named only where the DNA matches it firmly. For some rows the clone size is stated as once, few or many, or as a class when expanded; others skip it.

TRBV12-3/TRBV12-4	.	.	TRBJ1-4	CASSRQALNEKLFF	TGTGCCAGCAGCCGACAGGCCCTTAATGAAAAACTGTTTTTT
TRBV7-8	.	TRBD1	TRBJ2-7	CASSSLVGTGGRNEQYF	TGTGCCAGCAGCTCCCTCGTTGGGACAGGGGGCAGGAACGAGCAGTACTTC
TRBV5-6	few	.	TRBJ2-7	CASSLVRGALYEQYF	TGTGCCAGCAGCTTGGTCAGAGGCGCATTGTACGAGCAGTACTTC
TRBV12-3/TRBV12-4	once	TRBD2	TRBJ2-1	CASGHASGNERFF	TGTGCCAGCGGGCACGCTAGCGGCAATGAGCGGTTCTTC
TRBV6-5	.	TRBD1	TRBJ2-1	CASRTPRDRRHNKQFF	TGTGCCAGCAGAACTCCACGGGACAGGCGACACAATAAGCAGTTCTTC
TRBV20-1	once	TRBD2	TRBJ2-7	CSATGLAGGEQYF	TGCAGTGCTACGGGACTAGCGGGAGGAGAGCAGTACTTC
TRBV7-2	once	TRBD1	TRBJ1-6	CASSLEGTANSPLHF	TGTGCCAGCAGCTTAGAGGGGACAGCTAATTCACCCCTCCACTTT
TRBV29-1	.	TRBD2	TRBJ2-1	CSVLPKETSGGREQFF	TGCAGCGTACTCCCAAAGGAGACTAGCGGGGGAAGGGAGCAGTTCTTC
TRBV5-1	few	TRBD1	TRBJ2-1	CASSFGTGRVDEQFF	TGCGCCAGCAGCTTCGGGACAGGGAGGGTTGATGAGCAGTTCTTC
TRBV3-1	.	.	TRBJ2-7	CASSQGTTYEQYF	TGTGCCAGCAGCCAAGGGACAACCTACGAGCAGTACTTC
TRBV30	.	.	TRBJ1-3	CAWSGEGNTIYF	TGTGCCTGGAGTGGAGAAGGAAACACCATATATTTT
TRBV21-1	few	.	TRBJ2-4	CASTQKEEPLAKNIQYF	TGTGCCAGCACCCAAAAAGAGGAACCCCTAGCCAAAAACATTCAGTACTTC
TRBV18	.	.	TRBJ1-2	CASSPDQEANYGYTF	TGTGCCAGCTCACCAGACCAGGAAGCTAACTATGGCTACACCTTC
TRBV5-1	.	.	TRBJ2-3	CASSLYGSAFTDTQYF	TGCGCCAGCAGCTTGTACGGGAGTGCGTTTACAGATACGCAGTATTTT
TRBV6-6	few	.	TRBJ2-7	CASSYFRDGSYEQYF	TGTGCCAGCAGTTACTTCCGGGACGGATCCTACGAGCAGTACTTC
TRBV19	.	.	TRBJ2-5	CASSRQILEKTQYF	TGTGCCAGTAGTAGACAAATTCTAGAAAAGACCCAGTACTTC
TRBV10-3	.	.	TRBJ1-2	CASGDGGYTF	TGTGCCAGCGGGGACGGTGGCTACACCTTC
TRBV7-9	.	.	TRBJ2-3	CASSLSPGLDSTDTQYF	TGTGCCAGCAGCTTATCACCCGGGCTGGACAGCACAGATACGCAGTATTTT
TRBV6-4	.	TRBD1	TRBJ2-1	CASSEGQGGNNEQFF	TGTGCCAGCAGTGAGGGACAGGGGGGGAACAATGAGCAGTTCTTC
TRBV28	few	TRBD1	TRBJ2-7	CASRGQGSSYEQYF	TGTGCCAGCAGAGGACAGGGAAGCTCCTACGAGCAGTACTTC
TRBV7-2	once	.	TRBJ1-1	CASSLWRSGNTEAFF	TGTGCCAGCAGCTTATGGCGGTCCGGGAACACTGAAGCTTTCTTT
TRBV14	.	TRBD1	TRBJ1-4	CASSQQDRGTEKLFF	TGTGCCAGCAGCCAGCAAGACAGGGGAACTGAAAAACTGTTTTTT
TRBV7-2	many	.	TRBJ2-5	CASSLARETQYF	TGTGCCAGCAGCTTAGCGCGGGAGACCCAGTACTTC
TRBV7-3	.	.	TRBJ2-5	CASSSAGTSQETQYF	TGTGCCAGCAGTTCAGCCGGGACATCACAAGAGACCCAGTACTTC
TRBV5-1	.	.	TRBJ2-3	CASSLGPRQDTQYF	TGCGCCAGCAGCCTAGGGCCCCGCCAAGATACGCAGTATTTT
TRBV5-6	.	.	TRBJ2-7	CASSYGTPYEQYF	TGTGCCAGCAGCTACGGGACACCCTACGAGCAGTACTTC
TRBV6-6	few	.	TRBJ1-1	CASSYQGLNEAFF	TGTGCCAGCAGTTACCAGGGGTTGAATGAAGCTTTCTTT
TRBV7-2	.	.	TRBJ2-1	CASSLVEWNEQFF	TGCGCCAGCAGCTTAGTGGAGTGGAATGAGCAGTTCTTC
TRBV12-3/TRBV12-4	few	TRBD2	TRBJ2-5	CASTPGLDRTQYF	TGTGCCAGCACCCCGGGACTAGATCGGACCCAGTACTTC
TRBV9	.	TRBD2	TRBJ2-1	CASSVGLAGYNEQFF	TGTGCCAGCAGCGTCGGACTAGCGGGGTACAATGAGCAGTTCTTC
TRBV25-1	.	TRBD2	TRBJ2-1	CASSGSSGGDYNEQFF	TGTGCCAGCAGTGGGTCTAGCGGGGGGGACTACAATGAGCAGTTCTTC
TRBV13	.	TRBD2	TRBJ2-1	CASSTTHSGGGPGSSYNEQFF	TGTGCCAGCAGCACCACCCACAGCGGGGGGGGACCCGGGAGCTCCTACAATGAGCAGTTCTTC
TRBV10-3	.	.	TRBJ2-5	CAIRERGQETQYF	TGTGCCATCAGGGAGAGGGGCCAAGAGACCCAGTACTTC
TRBV20-1	once	TRBD2	TRBJ2-1	CSARDPGSGGTVFEQFF	TGCAGTGCTAGAGATCCAGGAAGCGGGGGGACGGTTTTCGAGCAGTTCTTC
TRBV4-3	few	TRBD2	TRBJ2-5	CASSQELAEGFVSETQYF	TGCGCCAGCAGCCAGGAACTAGCGGAGGGATTTGTCTCGGAGACCCAGTACTTC
TRBV12-3/TRBV12-4	few	.	TRBJ1-2	CASSLASGAGGYTF	TGTGCCAGCAGTTTAGCGTCGGGGGCCGGGGGCTACACCTTC
TRBV20-1	.	.	TRBJ1-1	CSAPPRTADTEAFF	TGCAGTGCTCCCCCCCGGACGGCTGACACTGAAGCTTTCTTT
TRBV6-5	.	.	TRBJ2-4	CASSPQGGGNIQYF	TGTGCCAGCAGTCCCCAAGGAGGAGGAAACATTCAGTACTTC
TRBV7-2	.	.	TRBJ2-2	CASSLYQGGNTGELFF	TGTGCCAGCAGCTTATATCAGGGGGGGAACACCGGGGAGCTGTTTTTT
TRBV9	few	.	TRBJ1-2	CASSVGGRAGVVGYTF	TGTGCCAGCAGCGTAGGCGGCAGGGCTGGAGTAGTGGGCTACACCTTC
TRBV7-4	.	TRBD1	TRBJ2-6	CASSFRTGASFSGANVLTF	TGTGCCAGCAGCTTCCGGACAGGAGCCTCCTTCTCTGGGGCCAACGTCCTGACTTTC
TRBV25-1	few	.	TRBJ1-1	CASSGPPNAEAFF	TGTGCCAGCAGTGGACCGCCAAATGCTGAAGCTTTCTTT
TRBV6-2/TRBV6-3	.	.	TRBJ2-1	CASSPLSVQASDEQFF	TGTGCCAGCAGTCCCTTATCAGTCCAGGCTAGCGATGAGCAGTTCTTC
TRBV6-6	few	.	TRBJ1-2	CASSRPLNDYTF	TGTGCCAGCAGTCGACCCCTTAATGACTACACCTTC
TRBV4-3	.	TRBD1	TRBJ1-2	CASSQDPGQGALYGYTF	TGCGCCAGCAGCCAAGATCCGGGACAGGGGGCCCTTTATGGCTACACCTTC